The 13 T cell receptor beta chains below all came from one sample that was sequenced in a study of blood T cell repertoires in COVID-19. Only in-frame clones appear in the TCRdb table, and some are missing; sequencing was by immunoSEQ multiplex PCR. The sample lists about 310,000 clones; around nine tenths were seen once. Sequences were obtained from peripheral blood. The receptor source for this set is a man aged 45-60 years with active or convalescent COVID-19.

The chain joins TRBV20-1 to TRBJ2-5, with 7 positions matching TRBD2. V shed 3 bases, J shed 4 bases, and the junction held 8 bases outside the gene matches. The CDR3 covers 14 residues. The germline gives CDR1 DFQATT, CDR2 SNEGSKA (reference sequence). CDR3 DNA: TGCAGTGCTAGTCTTCGGATAGCGGGAGAGACCCAGTACTTC. Its translation is CSASLRIAGETQYF.

In its sample, this clone was seen once. This chain links TRBV30 with TRBJ1-2, with D tentatively TRBD1 (6 bases). Germline CDR1 reads GTSNPN; CDR2 reads SVGIG (reference sequence). The CDR3 has 14 residues. Trimming left V 0 bases short and J 3 bases short, with 11 bases between. The CDR3 region has the DNA TGTGCCTGGAGTGTAGACAGGCAAGACTATGGCTACACCTTC. It yields the protein CAWSVDRQDYGYTF.

The V and J genes are TRBV30 and TRBJ2-5; D is perhaps TRBD1 (5 bases). With 3 bases removed from V and 0 bases from J, the gap between germline ends came to 14 bases. From germline, CDR1 is GTSNPN and CDR2 SVGIG (reference sequence). The CDR3 extends over 15 amino acids. CDR3 nucleotide sequence: TGTGCCTGGAGAGCAGGGCAGGCCTACCAAGAGACCCAGTACTTC. Translation gives CAWRAGQAYQETQYF.

This clone was counted a few times. The chain employs TRBV6-5 and TRBJ2-7, with TRBD1 matching over 11 bases. Germline V CDR1 and CDR2: MNHEY, SVGAGI. V lost 10 bases, J lost 6 bases, and 8 bases stayed unmatched. The CDR3 sequence is 13 residues long. DNA of the CDR3: TGTGCCACCCAAGGACAGGGGGCATCCGAGCAGTACTTC. Amino acid sequence: CATQGQGASEQYF.

This clone was seen only a few times. V usage is TRBV3-1 (or the pseudogene TRBV3-2) and J usage is TRBJ2-7, with D tentatively TRBD2 (5 bases). The germline V gene has CDR1 LGHDT and CDR2 YNNKEL (reference sequence). V lost 4 bases to trimming and J lost 6 bases, with 10 bases between them. The CDR3 consists of 12 residues. Written as DNA, the CDR3 is TGTGCCAGCAGCCGGAGGCCCAGCGAGCAGTACTTC. Translation: CASSRRPSEQYF.

The V call is TRBV28, the J call TRBJ1-1, with D tentatively TRBD1 (5 bases). The CDR3 extends over 14 amino acids. Germline loops: CDR1 MDHEN, CDR2 SYDVKM. V was clipped by 6 bases and J by 7 bases, with 18 bases between them. In DNA, the CDR3 is TGTGCCAGCAGCCCCCCGATAGGGAGGGGTGAAGCTTTCTTT. Its protein is CASSPPIGRGEAFF. Looking up the rest from reference TRBV28 and TRBJ1-1 gives the full variable domain: DVKVTQSSRYLVKRTGEKVFLECVQDMDHENMFWYRQDPGLGLRLIYFSYDVKMKEKGDIPEGYSVSREKKERFSLILESASTNQTSMYLCASSPPIGRGEAFFGQGTRLTVV.

The chain is built from TRBV7-9 and TRBJ2-1; the match to TRBD2 covers 14 bases. The length of the CDR3 is 17 residues. V gave up 5 bases and J gave up 5 bases; unmatched junction bases: 8. Germline V gene sequence: CDR1 SEHNR, CDR2 FQNEAQ (reference sequence). In DNA, the CDR3 is TGTGCCAGCAGCCCGACTAGCGGGAGGGCCAGGGACAATGAGCAGTTCTTC. This sequence encodes CASSPTSGRARDNEQFF.

The chain uses TRBV5-1 and TRBJ2-5; D is perhaps TRBD2 (5 bases). Germline CDR1 reads SGHRS; CDR2 reads YFSETQ. Trimming shortened V by 4 bases and J by 1 base, and 11 bases separated the two germline ends. The CDR3 runs to 14 residues. CDR3 loop: CASSTSAAQETQYF. In DNA, the CDR3 is TGCGCCAGCAGCACGTCAGCGGCCCAAGAGACCCAGTACTTC.

The chain has TRBV4-3 and TRBJ1-4; 10 bases fit TRBD1. CDR3 size: 13 residues. The J segment lost 13 bases and the V segment lost 0 bases, leaving 2 bases of the junction unmatched. Germline loops: CDR1 LGHNA, CDR2 YSLEER. The CDR3 sequence is CASSQDRTGGLFF. CDR3 sequence (DNA): TGCGCCAGCAGCCAAGACCGGACAGGGGGACTGTTTTTT.

The CDR3 DNA sequence: TGTGCCAGCAGTTTGTCCGAGGGGGTGGAAAAACTGTTTTTT. It is translated as CASSLSEGVEKLFF. The chain has TRBV27 and TRBJ1-4; TRBD1 might be the D (6 bases). Germline loops: CDR1 MNHEY, CDR2 SMNVEV (reference sequence). CDR3 length: 14 residues. The germline V and J ends were trimmed by 3 bases and 8 bases, with 13 bases remaining between them.

The chain carries TRBV5-4 and TRBJ2-7, with TRBD1 matching over 10 bases. The CDR3 consists of 16 residues. In germline, CDR1 is SGHNT, CDR2 YYREEE (reference sequence). With V trimmed by 6 bases and J by 3 bases, 12 bases remained unmatched. The CDR3 nucleotides read TGTGCCAGCACCAACAAGGGGGACAGGGGCCACTACGAGCAGTACTTC. This codes for CASTNKGDRGHYEQYF. Full variable domain (rest looked up from reference TRBV5-4 and TRBJ2-7): ETGVTQSPTHLIKTRGQQVTLRCSSQSGHNTVSWYQQALGQGPQFIFQYYREEENGRGNFPPRFSGLQFPNYSSELNVNALELDDSALYLCASTNKGDRGHYEQYFGPGTRLTVT.

The chain uses TRBV3-1 (or the pseudogene TRBV3-2) and TRBJ2-5; D is unresolved. In germline, CDR1 is LGHDT, CDR2 YNNKEL (reference sequence). There are 13 residues in the CDR3. With 0 bases removed from V and 3 bases from J, the gap between germline ends came to 5 bases. CDR3 residues: CASSQEYKETQYF. The CDR3 DNA sequence: TGTGCCAGCAGCCAAGAGTATAAAGAGACCCAGTACTTC.

This chain joins TRBV15 and TRBJ1-5; 11 bases line up with TRBD1. The germline V gene encodes CDR1 LNHNV and CDR2 YYDKDF (reference sequence). The J segment lost 3 bases and the V segment lost 1 base, leaving 5 bases of the junction unmatched. CDR3 length: 17 residues. In nucleotides, the CDR3 is TGTGCCACCAGCAGAGGGGACAGGGGGGTTGACAATCAGCCCCAGCATTTT. Its protein is CATSRGDRGVDNQPQHF. Using reference TRBV15 and TRBJ1-5 for the parts outside the CDR3, the full variable domain is DAMVIQNPRYQVTQFGKPVTLSCSQTLNHNVMYWYQQKSSQAPKLLFHYYDKDFNNEADTPDNFQSRRPNTSFCFLDIRSPGLGDTAMYLCATSRGDRGVDNQPQHFGDGTRLSIL.